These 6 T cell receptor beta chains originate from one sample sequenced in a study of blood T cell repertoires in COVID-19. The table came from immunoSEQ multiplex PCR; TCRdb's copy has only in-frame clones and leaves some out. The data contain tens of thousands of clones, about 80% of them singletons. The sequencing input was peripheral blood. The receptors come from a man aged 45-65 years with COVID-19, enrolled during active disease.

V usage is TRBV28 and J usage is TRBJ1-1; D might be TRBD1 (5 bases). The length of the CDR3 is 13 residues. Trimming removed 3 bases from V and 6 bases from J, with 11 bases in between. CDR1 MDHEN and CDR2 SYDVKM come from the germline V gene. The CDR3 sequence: CASSLPRVAEAFF. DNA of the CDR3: TGTGCCAGCAGTTTGCCCAGGGTAGCTGAAGCTTTCTTT. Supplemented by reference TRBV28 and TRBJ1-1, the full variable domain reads DVKVTQSSRYLVKRTGEKVFLECVQDMDHENMFWYRQDPGLGLRLIYFSYDVKMKEKGDIPEGYSVSREKKERFSLILESASTNQTSMYLCASSLPRVAEAFFGQGTRLTVV.

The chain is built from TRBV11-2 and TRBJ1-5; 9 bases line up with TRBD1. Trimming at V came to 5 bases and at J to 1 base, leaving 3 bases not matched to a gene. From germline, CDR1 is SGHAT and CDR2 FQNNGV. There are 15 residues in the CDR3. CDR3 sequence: CASSPGTGSNQPQHF. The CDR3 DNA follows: TGTGCCAGCAGCCCCGGGACAGGGAGCAATCAGCCCCAGCATTTT.

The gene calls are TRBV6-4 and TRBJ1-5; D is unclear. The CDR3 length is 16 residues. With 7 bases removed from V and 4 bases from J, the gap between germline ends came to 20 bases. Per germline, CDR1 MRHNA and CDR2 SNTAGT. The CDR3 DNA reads TGTGCCAGCAATCGAACAGTCGGTAGAAGTAATCAGCCCCAGCATTTT. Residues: CASNRTVGRSNQPQHF.

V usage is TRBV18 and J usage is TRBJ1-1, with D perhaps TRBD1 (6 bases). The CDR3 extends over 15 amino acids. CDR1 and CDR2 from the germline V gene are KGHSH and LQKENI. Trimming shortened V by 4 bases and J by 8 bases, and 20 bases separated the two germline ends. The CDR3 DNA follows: TGTGCCAGCTCACGGGAAGACAGGCTATTAGCGGAAGCTTTCTTT. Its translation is CASSREDRLLAEAFF.

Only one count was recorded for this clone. For the CDR3, the DNA is TGTGCCAGCAGCGGAGCCGGGACTTTCTACGAGCAGTACTTC. Protein sequence: CASSGAGTFYEQYF. The chain combines TRBV28 with TRBJ2-7; possibly TRBD2 for D (6 bases). V was pared by 6 bases and J by 3 bases, with 15 bases between. The CDR3 consists of 14 residues. The germline V gene encodes CDR1 MDHEN and CDR2 SYDVKM.

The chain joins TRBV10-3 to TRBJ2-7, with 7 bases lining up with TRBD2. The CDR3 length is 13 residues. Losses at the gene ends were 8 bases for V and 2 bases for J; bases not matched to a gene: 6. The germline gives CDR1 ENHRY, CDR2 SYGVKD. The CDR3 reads CAISPSGTYEQYF. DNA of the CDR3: TGTGCCATCTCGCCTAGCGGAACCTACGAGCAGTACTTC.